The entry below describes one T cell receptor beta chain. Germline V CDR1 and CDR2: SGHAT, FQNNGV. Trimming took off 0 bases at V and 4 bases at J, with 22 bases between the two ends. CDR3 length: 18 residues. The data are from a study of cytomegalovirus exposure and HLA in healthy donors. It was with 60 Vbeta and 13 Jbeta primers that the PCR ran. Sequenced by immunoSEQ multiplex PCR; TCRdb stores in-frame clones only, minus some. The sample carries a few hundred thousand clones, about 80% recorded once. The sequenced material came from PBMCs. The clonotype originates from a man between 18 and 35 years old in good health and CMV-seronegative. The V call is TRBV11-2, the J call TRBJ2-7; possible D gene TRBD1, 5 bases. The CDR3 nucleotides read TGTGCCAGCAGCTTAGATCTGGCGTTGGCGGTCAGGGAATACGAGCAGTACTTC. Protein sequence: CASSLDLALAVREYEQYF.